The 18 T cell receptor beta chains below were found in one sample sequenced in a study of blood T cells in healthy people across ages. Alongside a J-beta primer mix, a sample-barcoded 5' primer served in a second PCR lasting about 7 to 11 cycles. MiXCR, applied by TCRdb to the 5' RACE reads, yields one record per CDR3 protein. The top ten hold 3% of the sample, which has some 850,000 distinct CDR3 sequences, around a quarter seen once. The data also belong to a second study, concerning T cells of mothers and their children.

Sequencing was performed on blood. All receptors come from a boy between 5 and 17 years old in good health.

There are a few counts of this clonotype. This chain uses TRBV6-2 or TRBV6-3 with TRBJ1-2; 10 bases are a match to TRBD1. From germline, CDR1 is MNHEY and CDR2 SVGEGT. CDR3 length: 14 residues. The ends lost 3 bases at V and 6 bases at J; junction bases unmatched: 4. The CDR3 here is CASSYDRGRDGYTF. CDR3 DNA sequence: TGTGCCAGCAGTTATGACAGGGGGCGCGATGGCTACACCTTC.

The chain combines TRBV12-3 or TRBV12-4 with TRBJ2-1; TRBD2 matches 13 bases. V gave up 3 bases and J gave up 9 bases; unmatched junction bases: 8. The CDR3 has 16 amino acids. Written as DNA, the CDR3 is TGTGCCAGCAGTTTGCGGGGACTAGCGGGGAAGCCTGAGCAGTTCTTC. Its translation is CASSLRGLAGKPEQFF.

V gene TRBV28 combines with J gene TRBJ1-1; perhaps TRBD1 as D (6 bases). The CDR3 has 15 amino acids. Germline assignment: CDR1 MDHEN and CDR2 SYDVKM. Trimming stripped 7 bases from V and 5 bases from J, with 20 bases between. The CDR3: CASIPPGVLGTEAFF. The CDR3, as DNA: TGTGCCAGCATCCCTCCAGGGGTTCTTGGAACTGAAGCTTTCTTT.

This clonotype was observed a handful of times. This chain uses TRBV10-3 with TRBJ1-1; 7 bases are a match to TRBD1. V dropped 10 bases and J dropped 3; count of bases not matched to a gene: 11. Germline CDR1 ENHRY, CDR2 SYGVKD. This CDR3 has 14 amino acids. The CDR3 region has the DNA TGTGCCACCTCAGACAGGGAATATGACACTGAAGCTTTCTTT. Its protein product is CATSDREYDTEAFF.

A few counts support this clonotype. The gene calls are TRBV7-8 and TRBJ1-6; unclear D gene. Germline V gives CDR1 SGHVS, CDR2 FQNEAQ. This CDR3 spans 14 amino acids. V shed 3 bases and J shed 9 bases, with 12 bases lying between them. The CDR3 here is CASSFTGKGSPLHF. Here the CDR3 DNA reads TGTGCCAGCAGCTTCACCGGGAAGGGTTCACCCCTCCACTTT.

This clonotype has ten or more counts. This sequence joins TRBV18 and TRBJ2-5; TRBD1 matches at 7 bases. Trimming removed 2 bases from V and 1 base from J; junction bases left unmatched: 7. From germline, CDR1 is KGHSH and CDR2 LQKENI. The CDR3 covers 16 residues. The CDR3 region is CASSPSDRAGQETQYF. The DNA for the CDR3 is TGTGCCAGCTCACCATCCGACAGGGCGGGCCAAGAGACCCAGTACTTC.

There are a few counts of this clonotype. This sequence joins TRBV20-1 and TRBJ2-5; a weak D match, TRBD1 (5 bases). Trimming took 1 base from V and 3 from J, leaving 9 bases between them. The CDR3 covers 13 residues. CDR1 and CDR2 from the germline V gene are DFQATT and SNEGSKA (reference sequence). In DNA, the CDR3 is TGCAGTGCTAGAGGACAGCTAGAAGAGACCCAGTACTTC. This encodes CSARGQLEETQYF.

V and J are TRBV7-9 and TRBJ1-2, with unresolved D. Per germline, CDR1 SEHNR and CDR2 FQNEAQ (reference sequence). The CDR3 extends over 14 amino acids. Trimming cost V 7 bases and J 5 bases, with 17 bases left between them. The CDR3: CASNPSGAAYGYTF. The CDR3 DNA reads TGTGCCAGCAACCCTTCGGGAGCCGCTTATGGCTACACCTTC.

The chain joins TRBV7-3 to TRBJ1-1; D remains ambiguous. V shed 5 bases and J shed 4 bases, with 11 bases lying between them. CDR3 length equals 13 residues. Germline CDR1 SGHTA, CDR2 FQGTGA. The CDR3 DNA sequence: TGTGCCAGCAGCCCGTCCCCGGGCACTGAAGCTTTCTTT. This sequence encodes CASSPSPGTEAFF.

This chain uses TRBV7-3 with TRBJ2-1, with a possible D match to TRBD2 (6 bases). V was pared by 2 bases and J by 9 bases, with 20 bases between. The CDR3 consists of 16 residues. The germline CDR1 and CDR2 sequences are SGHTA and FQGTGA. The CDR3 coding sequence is TGTGCCAGCAGCTTAGAGGGTGCGGGTCTCGGGAGTGAGCAGTTCTTC. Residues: CASSLEGAGLGSEQFF.

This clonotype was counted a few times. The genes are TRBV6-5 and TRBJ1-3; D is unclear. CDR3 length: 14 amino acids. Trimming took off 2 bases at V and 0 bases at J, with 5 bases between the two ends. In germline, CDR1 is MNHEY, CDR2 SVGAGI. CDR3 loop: CASSYELSGNTIYF. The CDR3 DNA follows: TGTGCCAGCAGTTACGAGCTCTCTGGAAACACCATATATTTT.

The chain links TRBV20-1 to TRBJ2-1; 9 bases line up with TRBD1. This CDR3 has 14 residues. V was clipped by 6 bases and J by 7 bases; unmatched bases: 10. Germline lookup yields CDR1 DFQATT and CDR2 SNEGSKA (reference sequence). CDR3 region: CSAPGQGVGNEQFF. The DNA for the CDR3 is TGCAGTGCCCCGGGACAGGGTGTCGGAAATGAGCAGTTCTTC.

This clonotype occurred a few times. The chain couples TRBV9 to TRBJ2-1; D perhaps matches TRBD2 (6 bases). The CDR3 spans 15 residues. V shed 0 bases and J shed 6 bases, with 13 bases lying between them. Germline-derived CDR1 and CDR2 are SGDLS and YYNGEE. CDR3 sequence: CASSVASSASNEQFF. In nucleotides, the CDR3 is TGTGCCAGCAGCGTAGCTTCTAGCGCCTCCAATGAGCAGTTCTTC.

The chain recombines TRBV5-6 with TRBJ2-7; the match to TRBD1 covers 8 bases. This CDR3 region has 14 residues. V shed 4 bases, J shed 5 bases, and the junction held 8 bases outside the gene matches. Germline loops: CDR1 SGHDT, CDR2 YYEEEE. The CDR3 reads CASSPGQGWNEQYF. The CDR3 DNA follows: TGTGCCAGCAGCCCAGGACAGGGTTGGAACGAGCAGTACTTC.

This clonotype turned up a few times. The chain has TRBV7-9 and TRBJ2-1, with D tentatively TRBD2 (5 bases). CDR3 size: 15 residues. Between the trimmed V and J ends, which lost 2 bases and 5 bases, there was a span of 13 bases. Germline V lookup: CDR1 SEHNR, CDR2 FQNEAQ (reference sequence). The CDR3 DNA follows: TGTGCCAGCAGCTTATTAACGGCCGGGGACAATGAGCAGTTCTTC. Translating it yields CASSLLTAGDNEQFF.

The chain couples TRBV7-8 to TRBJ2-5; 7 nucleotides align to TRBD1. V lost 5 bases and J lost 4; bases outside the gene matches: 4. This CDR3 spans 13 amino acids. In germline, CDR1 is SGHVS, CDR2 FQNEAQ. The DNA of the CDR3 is TGTGCCAGCAGCAGCCGACAGGGAGAGACCCAGTACTTC. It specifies CASSSRQGETQYF.

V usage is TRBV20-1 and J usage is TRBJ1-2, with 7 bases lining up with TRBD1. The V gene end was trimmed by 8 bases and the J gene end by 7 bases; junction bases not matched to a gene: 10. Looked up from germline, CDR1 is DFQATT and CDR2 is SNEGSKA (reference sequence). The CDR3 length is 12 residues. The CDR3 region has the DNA TGCAGTACCCCACAGGGGAGCTGTGGCTACACCTTC. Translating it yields CSTPQGSCGYTF.

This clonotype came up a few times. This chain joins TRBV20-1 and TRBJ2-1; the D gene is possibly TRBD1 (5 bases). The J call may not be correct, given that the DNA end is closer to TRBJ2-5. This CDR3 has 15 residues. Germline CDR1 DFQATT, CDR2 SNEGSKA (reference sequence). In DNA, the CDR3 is TGCAGTGCTAGGGTTCGTGGGGCCGTTGGGGAGACCCAGTACTTC. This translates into CSARVRGAVGETQYF.